A single sample gave rise to the 7 T cell receptor beta chains below, sequenced in a study of regulatory T cells in long-lasting Graves disease. Both iRepertoire HTBI primers and Arm-PCR of CDR3 regions were used to build the TCR beta libraries. TCRdb independently ran MiXCR on the multiplex PCR reads; one entry per CDR3 protein. The sample contains around 460,000 distinct CDR3 sequences, less than 25% of which appear only once. This sample's time point: persistent/refractory GD, antithyroid drugs over 5 years with positive TRAb. After RNA was extracted from PBMCs, the TCR library was made from it. Sequences were derived from peripheral blood mononuclear cells (PBMCs), sampled when the disease was refractory, from a patient treated with antithyroid drugs. Every receptor here comes from a female donor with Graves disease.

Ten or more counts support this clonotype. The chain is built from TRBV7-2 and TRBJ2-7; 10 bases align to TRBD1. Germline V gene data show CDR1 as SGHTA and CDR2 as FQGNSA. This CDR3 is built from 13 residues. V lost 5 bases to trimming and J lost 5 bases; unmatched junction nucleotides: 3. The CDR3 DNA reads as TGTGCCAGCAGCCGGGACAGGGGCAACGAGCAGTACTTC. Translation: CASSRDRGNEQYF.

The V call is TRBV28, the J call TRBJ2-1; TRBD2 matches 7 bases. Trimming removed 3 bases from V and 7 bases from J; junction bases left unmatched: 15. Germline CDR1 and CDR2: MDHEN and SYDVKM. This CDR3 is built from 17 residues. CDR3 protein: CASSFRSSGTMQNEQFF. The CDR3 DNA reads as TGTGCCAGCAGTTTTCGTTCCTCGGGGACTATGCAGAATGAGCAGTTCTTC.

A note on this clonotype: With a much larger clone just one base away, this may be a read error. The CDR3 ends on some other residue instead of the conserved phenylalanine or tryptophan, so this is likely a read error. The chain combines TRBV6-1 with TRBJ1-4; D is uncertain. V was pared by 6 bases and J by 4 bases, with 9 bases between. The CDR3 is made up of 13 amino acids. From germline, CDR1 is MNHNS and CDR2 SASEGT. The CDR3 sequence is CASSWTINEKLFS. The CDR3 DNA sequence: TGTGCCAGCAGCTGGACCATTAATGAAAAACTGTTTTCT.

CDR3 in DNA: TGTGCCAGCGACACGCGGACAGGAGTTTACAATGAGCAGTTCTTC. Protein: CASDTRTGVYNEQFF. The chain employs TRBV28 and TRBJ2-1; 7 positions match TRBD1. The CDR3 totals 15 residues. CDR1 is MDHEN and CDR2 is SYDVKM in the germline V gene. Germline trimming cut 8 bases from V and 4 bases from J; bases unmatched to any gene: 11.

This clonotype was counted ten times or more. The chain has TRBV7-2 and TRBJ2-7, with D possibly called TRBD1 or TRBD2 (5 bases each). There are 15 residues in the CDR3. CDR1 is SGHTA, CDR2 FQGNSA, per germline. Trimming cost V 0 bases and J 2 bases, with 11 bases left between them. The CDR3 DNA sequence: TGTGCCAGCAGCTTAGCGCATGGGGGACCCTACGAGCAGTACTTC. Translated: CASSLAHGGPYEQYF.

The table lists this clonotype with many counts. This CDR3 reads CASSLGHTYEQYF. For the CDR3, the DNA is TGTGCCAGCAGTCTCGGACATACCTACGAGCAGTACTTC. This chain uses TRBV2 with TRBJ2-7; tentative D call: TRBD1 (5 bases). The V end lost 5 bases, the J end lost 2 bases, and 10 bases lay between the germline ends. CDR3 length: 13 amino acids. The germline gives CDR1 SNHLY, CDR2 FYNNEI.

The rearrangement links TRBV10-3 to TRBJ2-4; D uncertain. With 5 bases removed from V and 9 bases from J, the gap between germline ends came to 11 bases. The CDR3 loop spans 12 amino acids. CDR1 and CDR2 from the germline V gene are ENHRY and SYGVKD. The CDR3 sequence: CAISSDWGIQYF. The CDR3 DNA reads as TGTGCCATCAGTTCCGACTGGGGCATTCAGTACTTC.